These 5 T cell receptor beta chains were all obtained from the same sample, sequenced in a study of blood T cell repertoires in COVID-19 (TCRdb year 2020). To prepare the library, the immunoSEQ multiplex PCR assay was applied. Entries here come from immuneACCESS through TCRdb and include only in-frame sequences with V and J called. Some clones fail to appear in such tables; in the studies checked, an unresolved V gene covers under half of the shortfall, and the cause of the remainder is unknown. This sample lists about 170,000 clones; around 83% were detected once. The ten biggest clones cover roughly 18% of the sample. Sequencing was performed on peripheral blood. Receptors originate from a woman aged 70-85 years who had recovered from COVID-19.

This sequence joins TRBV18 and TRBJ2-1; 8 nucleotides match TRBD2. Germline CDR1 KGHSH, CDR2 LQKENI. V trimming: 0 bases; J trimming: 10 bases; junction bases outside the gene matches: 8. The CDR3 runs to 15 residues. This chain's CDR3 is CASSPPSAGGEEQFF. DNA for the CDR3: TGTGCCAGCTCACCACCGTCTGCGGGGGGAGAGGAGCAGTTCTTC. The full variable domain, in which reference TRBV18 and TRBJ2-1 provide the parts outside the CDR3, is NAGVMQNPRHLVRRRGQEARLRCSPMKGHSHVYWYRQLPEEGLKFMVYLQKENIIDESGMPKERFSAEFPKEGPSILRIQQVVRGDSAAYFCASSPPSAGGEEQFFGPGTRLTVL.

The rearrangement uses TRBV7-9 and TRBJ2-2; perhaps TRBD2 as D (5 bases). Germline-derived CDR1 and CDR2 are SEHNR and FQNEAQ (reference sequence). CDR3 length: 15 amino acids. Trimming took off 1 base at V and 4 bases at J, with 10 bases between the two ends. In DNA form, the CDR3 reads TGTGCCAGCAGCTTAGGGTACGGGGTCACCGGGGAGCTGTTTTTT. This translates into CASSLGYGVTGELFF.

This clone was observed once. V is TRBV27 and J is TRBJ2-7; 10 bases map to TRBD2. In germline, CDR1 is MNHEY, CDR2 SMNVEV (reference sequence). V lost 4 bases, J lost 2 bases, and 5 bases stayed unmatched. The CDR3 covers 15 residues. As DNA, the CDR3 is TGTGCCAGCAGTTCGGCTAGCGGGAGTCCCTACGAGCAGTACTTC. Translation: CASSSASGSPYEQYF.

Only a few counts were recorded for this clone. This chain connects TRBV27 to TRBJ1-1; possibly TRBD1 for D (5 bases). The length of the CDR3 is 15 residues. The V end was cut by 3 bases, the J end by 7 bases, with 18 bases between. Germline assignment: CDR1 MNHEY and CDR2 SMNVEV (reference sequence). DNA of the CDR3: TGTGCCAGCAGTTTTGGAATCCAGGGTGCCGGTGAAGCTTTCTTT. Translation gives CASSFGIQGAGEAFF.

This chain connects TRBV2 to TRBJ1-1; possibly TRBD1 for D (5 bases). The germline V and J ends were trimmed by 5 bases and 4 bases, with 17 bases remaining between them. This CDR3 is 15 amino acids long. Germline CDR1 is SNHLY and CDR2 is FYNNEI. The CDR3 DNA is TGTGCCAGCAGTCCCTTAGTAGGGGTGGGCACTGAAGCTTTCTTT. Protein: CASSPLVGVGTEAFF.